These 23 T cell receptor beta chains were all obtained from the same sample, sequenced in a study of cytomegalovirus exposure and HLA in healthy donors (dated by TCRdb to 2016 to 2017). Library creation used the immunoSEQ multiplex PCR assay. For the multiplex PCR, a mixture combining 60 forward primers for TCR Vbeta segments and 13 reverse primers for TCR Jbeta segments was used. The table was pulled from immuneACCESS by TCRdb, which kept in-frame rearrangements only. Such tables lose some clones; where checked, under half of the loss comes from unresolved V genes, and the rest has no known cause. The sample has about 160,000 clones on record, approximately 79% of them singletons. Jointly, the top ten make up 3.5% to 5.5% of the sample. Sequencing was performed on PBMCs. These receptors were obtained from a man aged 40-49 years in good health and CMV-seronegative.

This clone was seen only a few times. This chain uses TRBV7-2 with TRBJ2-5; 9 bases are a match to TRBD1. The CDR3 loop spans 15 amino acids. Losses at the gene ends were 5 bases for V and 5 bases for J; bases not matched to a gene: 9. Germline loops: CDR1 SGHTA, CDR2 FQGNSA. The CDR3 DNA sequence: TGTGCCAGCAGCCCAGGACAGGGGTTCAAGGAGACCCAGTACTTC. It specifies CASSPGQGFKETQYF.

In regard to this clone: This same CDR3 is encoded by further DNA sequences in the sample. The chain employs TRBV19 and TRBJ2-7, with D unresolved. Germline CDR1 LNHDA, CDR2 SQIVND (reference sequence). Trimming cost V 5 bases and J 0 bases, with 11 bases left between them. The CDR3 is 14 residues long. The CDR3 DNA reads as TGTGCCAGTAGTCCCTACGACACCTCCTACGAGCAGTACTTC. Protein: CASSPYDTSYEQYF.

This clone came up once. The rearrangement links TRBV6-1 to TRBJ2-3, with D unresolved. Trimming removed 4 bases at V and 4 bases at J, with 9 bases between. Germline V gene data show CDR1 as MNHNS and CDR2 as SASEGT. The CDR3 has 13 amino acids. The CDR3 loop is CASSVEQPDTQYF. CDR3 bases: TGTGCCAGCAGTGTAGAACAGCCAGATACGCAGTATTTT.

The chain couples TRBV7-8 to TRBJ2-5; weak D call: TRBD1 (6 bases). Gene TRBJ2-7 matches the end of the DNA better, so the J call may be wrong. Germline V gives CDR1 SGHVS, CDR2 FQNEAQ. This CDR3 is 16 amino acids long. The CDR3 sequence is CASSLAQGGPLDEQYF. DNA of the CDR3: TGTGCCAGCAGCTTAGCGCAAGGGGGACCTCTTGACGAGCAGTACTTC.

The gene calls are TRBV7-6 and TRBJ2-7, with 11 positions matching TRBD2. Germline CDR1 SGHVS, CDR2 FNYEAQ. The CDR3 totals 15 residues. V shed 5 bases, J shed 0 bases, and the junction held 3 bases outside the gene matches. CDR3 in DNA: TGTGCCAGCAGCCTTACTAGCGGGAGCTCCTACGAGCAGTACTTC. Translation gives CASSLTSGSSYEQYF. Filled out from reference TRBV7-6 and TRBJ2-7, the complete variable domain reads GAGVSQSPRYKVTKRGQDVALRCDPISGHVSLYWYRQALGQGPEFLTYFNYEAQQDKSGLPNDRFSAERPEGSISTLTIQRTEQRDSAMYRCASSLTSGSSYEQYFGPGTRLTVT.

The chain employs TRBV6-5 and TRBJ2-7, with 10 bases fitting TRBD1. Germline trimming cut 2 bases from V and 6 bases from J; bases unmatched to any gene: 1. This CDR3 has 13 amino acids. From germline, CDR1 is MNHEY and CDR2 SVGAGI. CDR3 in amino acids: CASSYDRGLEQYF. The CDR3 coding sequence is TGTGCCAGCAGTTACGACAGGGGGCTCGAGCAGTACTTC.

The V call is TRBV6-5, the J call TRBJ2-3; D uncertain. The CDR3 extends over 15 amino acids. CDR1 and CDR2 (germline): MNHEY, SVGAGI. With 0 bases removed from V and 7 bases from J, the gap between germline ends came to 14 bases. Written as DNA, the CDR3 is TGTGCCAGCAGTTACTCTTCTCCTAGTTTGTATACGCAGTATTTT. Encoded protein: CASSYSSPSLYTQYF.

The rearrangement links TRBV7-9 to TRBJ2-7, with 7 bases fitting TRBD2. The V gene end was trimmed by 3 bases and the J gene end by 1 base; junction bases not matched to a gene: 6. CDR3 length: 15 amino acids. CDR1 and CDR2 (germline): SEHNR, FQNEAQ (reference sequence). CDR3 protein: CASSFSGSGSYEQYF. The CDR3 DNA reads TGTGCCAGCAGCTTTAGCGGGTCCGGATCCTACGAGCAGTACTTC.

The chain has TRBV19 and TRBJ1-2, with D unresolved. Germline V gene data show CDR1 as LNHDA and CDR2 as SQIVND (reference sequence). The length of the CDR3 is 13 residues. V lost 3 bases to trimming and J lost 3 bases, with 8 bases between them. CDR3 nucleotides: TGTGCCAGTAGTATTCAGGTCGACTATGGCTACACCTTC. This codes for CASSIQVDYGYTF.

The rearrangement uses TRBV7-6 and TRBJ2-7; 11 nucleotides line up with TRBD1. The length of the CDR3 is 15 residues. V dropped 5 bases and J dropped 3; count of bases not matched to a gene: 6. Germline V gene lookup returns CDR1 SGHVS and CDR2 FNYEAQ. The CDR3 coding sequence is TGTGCCAGCAGCCCGAGGACAGGGGGCTACTACGAGCAGTACTTC. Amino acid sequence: CASSPRTGGYYEQYF.

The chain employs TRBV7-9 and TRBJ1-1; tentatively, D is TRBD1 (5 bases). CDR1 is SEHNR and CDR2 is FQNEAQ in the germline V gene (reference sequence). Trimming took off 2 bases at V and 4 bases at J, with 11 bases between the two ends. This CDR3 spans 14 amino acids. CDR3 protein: CASSLRGGATEAFF. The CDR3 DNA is TGTGCCAGCAGCTTACGGGGGGGAGCCACTGAAGCTTTCTTT. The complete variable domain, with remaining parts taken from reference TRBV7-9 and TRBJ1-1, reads DTGVSQNPRHKITKRGQNVTFRCDPISEHNRLYWYRQTLGQGPEFLTYFQNEAQLEKSRLLSDRFSAERPKGSFSTLEIQRTEQGDSAMYLCASSLRGGATEAFFGQGTRLTVV.

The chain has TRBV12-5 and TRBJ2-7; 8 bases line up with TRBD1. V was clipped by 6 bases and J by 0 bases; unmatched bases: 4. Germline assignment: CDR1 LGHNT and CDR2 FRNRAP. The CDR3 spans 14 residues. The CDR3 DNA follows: TGTGCTAGTGGGGTAGGACAGGGCTCCTACGAGCAGTACTTC. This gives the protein CASGVGQGSYEQYF.

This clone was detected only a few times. The CDR3 is CAWSGTGGQETQYF. CDR3 nucleotides: TGTGCCTGGAGTGGCACGGGGGGACAAGAGACCCAGTACTTC. The chain recombines TRBV30 with TRBJ2-5; 7 bases line up with TRBD2. Germline CDR1 reads GTSNPN; CDR2 reads SVGIG (reference sequence). V gave up 1 base and J gave up 2 bases; unmatched junction bases: 4. The length of the CDR3 is 14 residues.

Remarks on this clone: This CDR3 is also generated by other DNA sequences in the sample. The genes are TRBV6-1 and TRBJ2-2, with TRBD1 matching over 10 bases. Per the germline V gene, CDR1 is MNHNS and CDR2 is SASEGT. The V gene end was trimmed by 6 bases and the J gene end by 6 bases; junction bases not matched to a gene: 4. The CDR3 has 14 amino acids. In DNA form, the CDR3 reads TGTGCCAGCAGGACGACAGGGGGCGCCGGGGAGCTGTTTTTT. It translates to CASRTTGGAGELFF.

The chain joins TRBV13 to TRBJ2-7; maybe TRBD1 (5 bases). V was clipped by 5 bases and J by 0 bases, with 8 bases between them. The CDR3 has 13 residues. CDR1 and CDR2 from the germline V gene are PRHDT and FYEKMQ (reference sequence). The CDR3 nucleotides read TGTGCCAGCAGCCTCAGGGACTCCTACGAGCAGTACTTC. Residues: CASSLRDSYEQYF.

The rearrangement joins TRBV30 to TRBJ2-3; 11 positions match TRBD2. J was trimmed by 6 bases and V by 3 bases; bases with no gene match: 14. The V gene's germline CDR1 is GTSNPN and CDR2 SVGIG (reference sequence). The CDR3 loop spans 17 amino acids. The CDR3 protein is CAWSDKKTSGVGDTQYF. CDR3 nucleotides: TGTGCCTGGAGCGATAAGAAGACTAGCGGGGTAGGGGATACGCAGTATTTT.

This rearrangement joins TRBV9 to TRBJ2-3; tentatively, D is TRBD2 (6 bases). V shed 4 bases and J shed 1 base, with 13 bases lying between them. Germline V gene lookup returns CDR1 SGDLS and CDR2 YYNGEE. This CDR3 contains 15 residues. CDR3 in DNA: TGTGCCAGCAGCCCACTCTCGGGGGGCACAGATACGCAGTATTTT. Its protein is CASSPLSGGTDTQYF.

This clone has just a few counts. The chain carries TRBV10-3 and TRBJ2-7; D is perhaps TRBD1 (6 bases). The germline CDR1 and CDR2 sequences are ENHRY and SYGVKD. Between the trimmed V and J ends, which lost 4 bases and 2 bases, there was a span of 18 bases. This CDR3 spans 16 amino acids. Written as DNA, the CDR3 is TGTGCCATCAGTGTTACTCAGGGGATAAGAACCTACGAGCAGTACTTC. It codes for CAISVTQGIRTYEQYF.

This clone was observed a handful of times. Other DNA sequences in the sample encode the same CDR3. The CDR3 protein is CASSEAGGTDTQYF. CDR3 coding DNA: TGTGCCAGCAGTGAAGCGGGGGGCACAGATACGCAGTATTTT. V and J are TRBV6-4 and TRBJ2-3; 8 positions agree with TRBD2. V lost 3 bases and J lost 1; bases outside the gene matches: 0. Germline V lookup: CDR1 MRHNA, CDR2 SNTAGT. This CDR3 has 14 amino acids.

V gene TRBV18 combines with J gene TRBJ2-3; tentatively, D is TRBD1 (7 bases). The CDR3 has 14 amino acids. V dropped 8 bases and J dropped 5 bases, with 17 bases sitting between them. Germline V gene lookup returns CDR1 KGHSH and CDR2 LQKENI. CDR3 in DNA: TGTGCCAGCCCCCAGGGGGGCCTCGGAGATACGCAGTATTTT. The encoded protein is CASPQGGLGDTQYF.

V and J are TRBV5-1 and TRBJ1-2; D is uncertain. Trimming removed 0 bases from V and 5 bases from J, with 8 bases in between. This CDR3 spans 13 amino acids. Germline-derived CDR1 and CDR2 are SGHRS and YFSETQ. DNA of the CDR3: TGCGCCAGCAGCTTGGACCGGGATTATGGCTACACCTTC. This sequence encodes CASSLDRDYGYTF.

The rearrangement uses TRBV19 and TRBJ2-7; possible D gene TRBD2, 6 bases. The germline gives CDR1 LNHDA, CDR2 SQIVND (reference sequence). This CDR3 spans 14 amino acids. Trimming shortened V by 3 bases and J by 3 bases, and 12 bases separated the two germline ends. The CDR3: CASSIMGGLYEQYF. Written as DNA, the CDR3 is TGTGCCAGTAGTATCATGGGAGGCCTCTACGAGCAGTACTTC.

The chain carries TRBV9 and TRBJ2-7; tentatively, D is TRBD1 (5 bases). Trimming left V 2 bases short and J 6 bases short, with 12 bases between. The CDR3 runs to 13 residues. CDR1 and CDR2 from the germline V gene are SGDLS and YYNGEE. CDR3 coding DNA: TGTGCCAGCAGCGTGGACATGTTTGGCGAGCAGTACTTC. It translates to CASSVDMFGEQYF.